This is a list of T cell receptor beta chains from one sample in a study of T-cell reconstitution after alpha-beta-depleted transplantation in children. Each CDR3 protein gets one entry after TCRdb re-called the PCR reads with MiXCR. The sample shows nearly 550,000 distinct CDR3 sequences, 15% to 20% of them seen only once. The sequencing used PBMCs from the stem cell graft donor, collected from the stem cell graft. Every receptor here comes from a human donor who donated a stem cell graft to a child with acute lymphoblastic leukemia. Each CDR3 is given with its conserved first and last residue. Each record gives: V gene, CDR3 protein.

TRBV12-3/TRBV12-4 CASISGGQETEAFF
TRBV27 CASSTRLSNQPQHF
TRBV6-1 CASRTRRFNQPQHF
TRBV18 CASSPGQGVTEAFF
TRBV5-1 CASSLVRAGREKLFF
TRBV11-2 CASSLGTGRGQPQHF
TRBV20-1 CSARDKTYGNTIYF
TRBV11-2 CASSLVTGTSPNEQFF
TRBV7-9 CASTPGTGGGYEQYF
TRBV5-1 CASSFQTGALGGYTF
TRBV12-3/TRBV12-4 CASSRTGYAYEQYF
TRBV20-1 CSAGDREQYF
TRBV6-5 CASSYSLSAVQETQYF
TRBV27 CASSFSGRRNEQYF
TRBV27 CASSLYSGLTSTDTQYF
TRBV4-1 CASSQGDSGAAYEQYF
TRBV10-3 CAISESDLNDEQYF
TRBV29-1 CSVTGSSYNEQFF
TRBV5-1 CASSQAGVETQYF
TRBV12-3/TRBV12-4 CASSLQARQNTEAFF
TRBV30 CAWSRGAGGEQFF
TRBV4-1 CASSQGDSQNYEQYF
TRBV21-1 CAGLAGKHNEQFF
TRBV29-1 CSVDRPSEALDTQYF
TRBV29-1 CSVAPGVGSTHIQYF
TRBV6-1 CASSGATGGVGQPQHF
TRBV7-6 CASSYASGSSLMNTEAFF
TRBV6-1 CASSRGGDPLYEQYF
TRBV20-1 CSARDTFQVGRTYSGANVLTF
TRBV12-3/TRBV12-4 CASSFLGGNGYTF
TRBV29-1 CSVRPAHVGKLNTEAFF
TRBV5-1 CASSRRLAATDTQYF
TRBV4-1 CASSHYRDGSGDTQYF
TRBV7-2 CALNPGGHEQYF
TRBV10-2 CASSESRSGTDVSYEQYF
TRBV20-1 CSAPDRVHQPQHF
TRBV3-1 CASSQDLGHEQYF